The 10 T cell receptor beta chains presented below share a single source sample, sequenced in a study of blood T cell repertoires in COVID-19. Sequencing was performed with immunoSEQ multiplex PCR; in TCRdb, only in-frame clones are kept and a portion is missing. The sample has about 230,000 clones, 80% to 90% seen once; the top ten hold roughly 3.7%. The sample comprised PBMCs or T cells enriched from blood (not recorded which). The receptor set was obtained from a woman between 25 and 40 years old who had been exposed to COVID-19.

The CDR3 nucleotides read TGTGCCAGCAGTTACACCAGGGACAATCAGCCCCAGCATTTT. Its protein is CASSYTRDNQPQHF. The chain joins TRBV6-6 to TRBJ1-5; D might be TRBD1 (5 bases). The CDR3 spans 14 residues. CDR1 MNHNY and CDR2 SVGAGI come from the germline V gene (reference sequence). Trimming cost V 2 bases and J 3 bases, with 8 bases left between them.

This clone was seen a few times. Here the CDR3 reads CASSEFGTGWIANEKLFF. The CDR3 DNA is TGTGCCAGCAGTGAGTTCGGGACAGGGTGGATAGCGAATGAAAAACTGTTTTTT. The chain has TRBV6-4 and TRBJ1-4; the match to TRBD1 covers 9 bases. V gave up 3 bases and J gave up 5 bases; unmatched junction bases: 13. There are 18 residues in the CDR3. Germline V gene data show CDR1 as MRHNA and CDR2 as SNTAGT.

CDR3 in DNA: TGTGCCAGTAGTATAGTCCAGGGGAGCAATCAGCCCCAGCATTTT. This codes for CASSIVQGSNQPQHF. The chain links TRBV19 to TRBJ1-5; possibly TRBD1 for D (6 bases). CDR1 LNHDA and CDR2 SQIVND come from the germline V gene (reference sequence). The CDR3 spans 15 residues. V lost 1 base to trimming and J lost 1 base, with 8 bases between them.

The chain uses TRBV5-1 and TRBJ2-3, with 12 bases identical to TRBD2. Looked up from germline, CDR1 is SGHRS and CDR2 is YFSETQ. V gave up 4 bases and J gave up 0 bases; unmatched junction bases: 9. This CDR3 has 18 amino acids. In nucleotides, the CDR3 is TGCGCCAGCAGCCCAAACGGACTAGCGGGAATTAGCACAGATACGCAGTATTTT. This codes for CASSPNGLAGISTDTQYF.

This clone was recorded a few times. The V gene is TRBV6-5, the J gene TRBJ1-2, with 7 bases fitting TRBD1. Germline V lookup: CDR1 MNHEY, CDR2 SVGAGI. With V trimmed by 2 bases and J by 2 bases, 8 bases remained unmatched. The CDR3 sequence is 16 residues long. CDR3 sequence reads: CASSYTETGSNYGYTF. CDR3 DNA: TGTGCCAGCAGTTACACTGAGACAGGGAGCAACTATGGCTACACCTTC.

Only a few counts were recorded for this clone. V gene TRBV30 combines with J gene TRBJ1-1; D gene ambiguous. The CDR3 spans 11 residues. Germline V gene data show CDR1 as GTSNPN and CDR2 as SVGIG (reference sequence). Trimming left V 3 bases short and J 5 bases short, with 7 bases between. For the CDR3, the DNA is TGTGCCTGGAGGGAGTGGACTGAAGCTTTCTTT. It yields the protein CAWREWTEAFF. The variable domain in full, completed from reference TRBV30 and TRBJ1-1, reads SQTIHQWPATLVQPVGSPLSLECTVEGTSNPNLYWYRQAAGRGLQLLFYSVGIGQISSEVPQNLSASRPQDRQFILSSKKLLLSDSGFYLCAWREWTEAFFGQGTRLTVV.

The chain couples TRBV30 to TRBJ1-5; possible D gene TRBD1, 5 bases. Trimming pared 0 bases from V and 3 bases from J, leaving 12 bases between. Germline V CDR1 and CDR2: GTSNPN, SVGIG (reference sequence). This CDR3 is 15 amino acids long. The CDR3 spells CAWSVQGHLNQPQHF. The CDR3 DNA is TGTGCCTGGAGTGTCCAAGGACACCTCAATCAGCCCCAGCATTTT.

The chain combines TRBV19 with TRBJ1-1; D is ambiguous. V was trimmed by 1 base and J by 5 bases, leaving 8 bases between them. Germline values: CDR1 LNHDA, CDR2 SQIVND (reference sequence). CDR3 length: 13 residues. The CDR3 loop is CASSIVRETEAFF. CDR3 nucleotides: TGTGCCAGTAGTATAGTCCGGGAAACTGAAGCTTTCTTT.

This chain joins TRBV28 and TRBJ1-6; unclear D gene. Germline V gives CDR1 MDHEN, CDR2 SYDVKM. V was trimmed by 2 bases and J by 9 bases, leaving 17 bases between them. This CDR3 is built from 16 residues. The DNA of the CDR3 is TGTGCCAGCAGTTTAGAAGCCTGGGCTGAGAGTTCACCCCTCCACTTT. Amino acids: CASSLEAWAESSPLHF.

The V call is TRBV19, the J call TRBJ1-2; TRBD1 might be the D (6 bases). Looked up from germline, CDR1 is LNHDA and CDR2 is SQIVND (reference sequence). The V end was cut by 4 bases, the J end by 3 bases, with 12 bases between. The CDR3 extends over 14 amino acids. Here the CDR3 DNA reads TGTGCCAGTAGTACCCGACAGGTATACTATGGCTACACCTTC. This gives the protein CASSTRQVYYGYTF.